The present T cell receptor beta chain was sequenced within a study of shared clonotypes between healthy human individuals. Study results and caveats: Among the subsets, naive ones generally showed larger estimated richness than memory ones. The study found lower generation probabilities in non-shared clonotypes than in those shared by all four donors.

This clone was detected only once. What it recognizes is unknown. Naive CD8 cells lacked CD45RO and underwent positive selection for CCR7, leaving out terminally differentiated effector memory CD45RA+ cells. Genomic DNA (from each subset) was split evenly across several immunoSEQ plates. Clones were sequenced by immunoSEQ multiplex PCR, and TCRdb holds only the in-frame ones, with some missing. This sample carries about 600,000 clones, around 95% of them seen once, and the ten largest clones take 0.11%. CDR3 length equals 16 residues. Per germline, CDR1 MGHRA and CDR2 YSYEKL. V lost 0 bases and J lost 5; bases outside the gene matches: 9.

This clonotype originated in a woman in her 30s in good health. Material: naive CD8+ T cells sorted from blood. The J gene is TRBJ2-5, the V gene TRBV4-1; TRBD2 agrees at 7 bases. CDR3 residues: CASSQDGEGVAETQYF. Written as DNA, the CDR3 is TGCGCCAGCAGCCAAGATGGGGAGGGAGTGGCGGAGACCCAGTACTTC.